The present T cell receptor (beta chain) was sequenced within a study of neoadjuvant nivolumab and ipilimumab in lung cancer. Study outcomes and limitations: Resected-tumor TCR richness correlated positively with pretherapy blood richness. Compared with tumor-adjacent uninvolved lung, resected tumors showed greater richness and clonality.

The ends were cut back, 3 bases at V and 4 bases at J, with 12 bases in the middle. This CDR3 is 14 amino acids long. The germline V gene encodes CDR1 SGHTA and CDR2 FQGNSA. The protocol was immunoSEQ multiplex PCR, while the TCRdb copy is restricted to in-frame clones and leaves out a portion. Of about 23,000 clones listed, 82% are singletons. Notes on this clone: Antigen specificity is unknown.

The sequencing here drew on peripheral blood, taken before neoadjuvant nivolumab, alone or with ipilimumab. The chain is built from TRBV7-2 and TRBJ2-5; D might be TRBD2 (6 bases). This clonotype originated in an adult with non-small cell lung cancer. CDR3 nucleotide sequence: TGTGCCAGCAGCTTTGGGGGGAACGGAGAGACCCAGTACTTC. As protein: CASSFGGNGETQYF.